These T cell receptor beta chains were read from a single sample in a study of T-cell reconstitution after alpha-beta-depleted transplantation in children. TCRdb reprocessed the PCR reads with MiXCR, giving one entry per CDR3 protein. The data contain some 280,000 distinct CDR3 sequences, about a tenth of them seen just once; the ten biggest clones take up over 9%. The sample was PBMCs from the stem cell graft donor, taken from the stem cell graft. The receptor set was obtained from a human donor who donated a stem cell graft to a child with SCID. The CDR3 runs from the conserved cysteine through the conserved F or W. D genes are given only for firm matches. Clone sizes are given selectively: once, few, many, or a class where the clone is expanded.

DNA	CDR3	D	size	V	J
TGCGCCAGCCACCTAGGACCAGGGAGCTCCTACGAGCAGTACTTC	CASHLGPGSSYEQYF	-	many	TRBV5-1	TRBJ2-7
TGTGCCAGCAGCTTAGTGGGACAGGGCAGCTACGAGCAGTACTTC	CASSLVGQGSYEQYF	TRBD1	few	TRBV7-9	TRBJ2-7
TGTGCCATCAAGGGGGACGCGAACACTGAAGCTTTCTTT	CAIKGDANTEAFF	-	-	TRBV10-3	TRBJ1-1
TGTGCCAGCAGCTACGACCTAGTAAATGAGCAGTTCTTC	CASSYDLVNEQFF	-	many	TRBV7-3	TRBJ2-1
TGTGCCATCAGTGTGGATCAGAGTAACTATGGCTACACCTTC	CAISVDQSNYGYTF	-	-	TRBV10-3	TRBJ1-2
TGTGCCATCAGCCCTAGAGGGACAACTACCTACGAGCAGTACTTC	CAISPRGTTTYEQYF	-	many	TRBV10-3	TRBJ2-7
TGCAGTGCTAGAGATGGGGCGGACGGGGTTGAGACCCAGTACTTC	CSARDGADGVETQYF	-	many	TRBV20-1	TRBJ2-5
TGTGCCAGCATAGCGGGGGGCTGGGAAGATACGCAGTATTTT	CASIAGGWEDTQYF	TRBD2	-	TRBV11-2	TRBJ2-3
TGTGCCAGCAGCGTAGGGCTAGCGGCAGACAATGAGCAGTTCTTC	CASSVGLAADNEQFF	TRBD2	few	TRBV9	TRBJ2-1
TGTGCCATCAGGGGTAGCGGGGCCTACAATGAGCAGTTCTTC	CAIRGSGAYNEQFF	TRBD2	few	TRBV10-3	TRBJ2-1
TGTGCCATCAGTGAGTTGAAGGGCCCAGATACGCAGTATTTT	CAISELKGPDTQYF	-	many	TRBV10-3	TRBJ2-3
TGCGCCAGCAGGCGAGTTGGAGGAAACACCATATATTTT	CASRRVGGNTIYF	-	-	TRBV4-1	TRBJ1-3
TGTGCCAGCAGCGGATTTTTAAACACCGGGGAGCTGTTTTTT	CASSGFLNTGELFF	-	-	TRBV27	TRBJ2-2
TGTGCCAGCAGCATACGGGGCTCTGGAAACACCATATATTTT	CASSIRGSGNTIYF	-	few	TRBV11-2	TRBJ1-3
TGTGCCAGCAGCTTAGGACTTCCTCTAGCCACTGAAGCTTTCTTT	CASSLGLPLATEAFF	-	few	TRBV7-9	TRBJ1-1
TGTGCCAGCAGCATGTTTTGGAACAATGAGCAGTTCTTC	CASSMFWNNEQFF	-	many	TRBV9	TRBJ2-1
TGCAGTGCTAGTCTCCTAGCGGACTACAATGAGCAGTTCTTC	CSASLLADYNEQFF	TRBD2	-	TRBV20-1	TRBJ2-1
TGTGCCAGCAGTGAATCCGCAGGAACCTACGAGCAGTACTTC	CASSESAGTYEQYF	-	few	TRBV2	TRBJ2-7
TGTGCCAGCAGTCCCGGGGCTACGAACACCGGGGAGCTGTTTTTT	CASSPGATNTGELFF	-	-	TRBV7-3	TRBJ2-2
TGTGCCAGCAGCCCTTGGGACTTCCAAGAGACCCAGTACTTC	CASSPWDFQETQYF	-	-	TRBV14	TRBJ2-5
TGTGCCAGCAGCCCCGGGACAGGGCTCTACAATGAGCAGTTATTC	CASSPGTGLYNEQLF	TRBD1	-	TRBV6-4	TRBJ2-1
TGTGCCAGCAGCTCACAGGGGGCGAACAACTACGAGCAGTACTTC	CASSSQGANNYEQYF	TRBD1	-	TRBV7-9	TRBJ2-7
TGTGCCACCGAAGTGCAGTACTTC	CATEVQYF	-	few	TRBV24-1	TRBJ2-7
TGTGCCAGCAGCTCGGGGGGCTCTGGAAACACCATATATTTT	CASSSGGSGNTIYF	-	-	TRBV5-6	TRBJ1-3
TGTGCCAGCAGCCCGGGACAGAGGGGTGGCTACACCTTC	CASSPGQRGGYTF	TRBD1	few	TRBV3-1	TRBJ1-2
TGCAGTGCTAGAGATACCCACGAGCAGTACTTC	CSARDTHEQYF	-	-	TRBV20-1	TRBJ2-7
TGCGCCAGCACCCAATCGACGGATTGGAGCTCCTACGAGCAGTACTTC	CASTQSTDWSSYEQYF	-	-	TRBV5-1	TRBJ2-7
TGTGCCAGCCGCGGATCAGGGGCTACAAATCGGAACGAGCAGTACTTC	CASRGSGATNRNEQYF	-	few	TRBV7-9	TRBJ2-7
TGCAGTGTCAGGGAAAATGAGCAGTTCTTC	CSVRENEQFF	-	many	TRBV20-1	TRBJ2-1
TGTGCCACCATGAAAGCCAAAAACATTCAGTACTTC	CATMKAKNIQYF	-	-	TRBV15	TRBJ2-4
TGTGCCAGCAGCGCCACCGGGACAGGGGGCGCGTACACTGAAGCTTTCTTT	CASSATGTGGAYTEAFF	TRBD1	few	TRBV9	TRBJ1-1